The 32 T cell receptor beta chains below all came from one sample that was sequenced in a study of shared clonotypes between healthy human individuals. Terminally differentiated effector memory CD45RA+ cells were left out of the naive CD8 fraction, which was CD45RO-negative and positively selected for CCR7. The protocol was immunoSEQ multiplex PCR, while the TCRdb copy is restricted to in-frame clones and leaves out a portion. The repertoire holds some 600,000 clones, with 95% to 96% as singletons. The sample was naive CD8+ T cells sorted from blood. Receptors originate from a woman aged 25-40 years in good health.

The gene calls are TRBV5-1 and TRBJ2-5; 12 nucleotides line up with TRBD2. The V and J ends lost 4 bases and 2 bases, in that order; junction bases with no gene match: 3. Germline V lookup: CDR1 SGHRS, CDR2 YFSETQ. The CDR3 extends over 15 amino acids. The CDR3 DNA reads as TGCGCCAGCAGCCCACTAGCGGGAGGACAAGAGACCCAGTACTTC. Its protein product is CASSPLAGGQETQYF.

The chain uses TRBV27 and TRBJ2-7, with a tentative D call TRBD2 (6 bases). The CDR3 totals 14 residues. V lost 7 bases and J 1 base, leaving 14 bases between the germline ends. Germline V lookup: CDR1 MNHEY, CDR2 SMNVEV (reference sequence). The CDR3 here is CASNGRGPSYEQYF. In DNA form, the CDR3 reads TGTGCCAGCAATGGGCGGGGCCCATCCTACGAGCAGTACTTC.

In this sample, this clone turned up once. The chain has TRBV11-2 and TRBJ2-2, with unresolved D. CDR3 length: 13 amino acids. Germline CDR1 reads SGHAT; CDR2 reads FQNNGV. V was shortened by 5 bases and J by 6 bases, with 10 bases between the two germline ends. CDR3 DNA: TGTGCCAGCAGCCTAGGTTCAGCCGGGGAGCTGTTTTTT. As protein: CASSLGSAGELFF. The entire variable domain, with the rest obtained from reference TRBV11-2 and TRBJ2-2, is as follows: EAGVAQSPRYKIIEKRQSVAFWCNPISGHATLYWYQQILGQGPKLLIQFQNNGVVDDSQLPKDRFSAERLKGVDSTLKIQPAKLEDSAVYLCASSLGSAGELFFGEGSRLTVL.

The V and J genes are TRBV5-4 and TRBJ1-4; D uncertain. V was clipped by 0 bases and J by 6 bases, with 12 bases between them. The V gene's germline CDR1 is SGHNT and CDR2 YYREEE (reference sequence). This CDR3 contains 15 residues. CDR3 bases: TGTGCCAGCAGCTTGGTAGGCACCGGGGATGAAAAACTGTTTTTT. Its protein product is CASSLVGTGDEKLFF.

The chain links TRBV28 to TRBJ2-1, with 11 bases identical to TRBD2. CDR1 and CDR2 from the germline V gene are MDHEN and SYDVKM. V was pared by 2 bases and J by 5 bases, with 2 bases of the junction left unmatched. This CDR3 region has 15 residues. CDR3 residues: CASSLGTSGDNEQFF. The CDR3 bases are TGTGCCAGCAGTTTAGGGACTAGCGGCGACAATGAGCAGTTCTTC.

The V gene is TRBV5-4, the J gene TRBJ2-5; possibly TRBD1 or TRBD2 for D (5 bases each). Germline loops: CDR1 SGHNT, CDR2 YYREEE (reference sequence). Trimming took 2 bases from V and 9 from J, leaving 17 bases between them. This CDR3 comprises 14 residues. CDR3 nucleotides: TGTGCCAGCAGCTTTGGGGACCGAAGCTCGGCCCAGTACTTC. This sequence encodes CASSFGDRSSAQYF.

The gene calls are TRBV29-1 and TRBJ2-1, with D possibly being TRBD1 (6 bases). Trimming cost V 5 bases and J 4 bases, with 12 bases left between them. The CDR3 spans 13 residues. Germline V gene data show CDR1 as SQVTM and CDR2 as ANQGSEA. The CDR3 sequence: CSVSGGLYNEQFF. The CDR3 DNA reads as TGCAGCGTTAGTGGGGGCCTATACAATGAGCAGTTCTTC.

The V gene is TRBV7-9, the J gene TRBJ2-3; D is unresolved. V was shortened by 3 bases and J by 6 bases, with 7 bases between the two germline ends. Germline CDR1 reads SEHNR; CDR2 reads FQNEAQ (reference sequence). The CDR3 runs 12 residues. The CDR3 region is CASSFRRDTQYF. The CDR3 DNA is TGTGCCAGCAGCTTTAGAAGGGATACGCAGTATTTT.

The gene calls are TRBV14 and TRBJ1-2; 11 bases fit TRBD1. CDR1 SGHDN and CDR2 FVKESK come from the germline V gene. V lost 5 bases and J lost 4; bases outside the gene matches: 6. The CDR3 consists of 15 residues. CDR3 DNA sequence: TGTGCCAGCAGCAAGGGACAGGGGGTCTTCTATGGCTACACCTTC. Translating gives CASSKGQGVFYGYTF.

V gene TRBV19 combines with J gene TRBJ2-1; tentative D call: TRBD1 (6 bases). The CDR3 loop spans 16 amino acids. Germline V gene sequence: CDR1 LNHDA, CDR2 SQIVND (reference sequence). The V gene lost 6 bases and the J gene lost 2 bases, with 17 bases spanning the gap. The CDR3 sequence: CASRGTHRETYNEQFF. CDR3 coding DNA: TGTGCCAGTAGGGGGACCCACAGGGAAACCTACAATGAGCAGTTCTTC.

The CDR3 bases are TGTGCCAGCAGCCAGGGGTTTGGAAACACCATATATTTT. It codes for CASSQGFGNTIYF. The chain employs TRBV11-2 and TRBJ1-3, with D possibly TRBD1 on 6 matching bases. Germline V gives CDR1 SGHAT, CDR2 FQNNGV. The CDR3 is 13 amino acids. V lost 5 bases to trimming and J lost 3 bases, with 8 bases between them.

The J gene is TRBJ1-5, the V gene TRBV19, with a weak D call TRBD1 (5 bases). This CDR3 region has 17 residues. V lost 4 bases, J lost 1 base, and 17 bases lay in between. Germline V gene data show CDR1 as LNHDA and CDR2 as SQIVND (reference sequence). For the CDR3, the DNA is TGTGCCAGTAGTACCCCCGCGGCGGGGGTGAGCAATCAGCCCCAGCATTTT. Translation: CASSTPAAGVSNQPQHF.

This rearrangement joins TRBV5-6 to TRBJ2-3; 7 nucleotides align to TRBD1. From germline, CDR1 is SGHDT and CDR2 YYEEEE. V lost 3 bases and J lost 2; bases outside the gene matches: 6. CDR3 length: 15 amino acids. CDR3 nucleotide sequence: TGTGCCAGCAGCTGGGGACAGAGAATCACAGATACGCAGTATTTT. Protein sequence: CASSWGQRITDTQYF. The full variable domain, with the rest looked up from reference TRBV5-6 and TRBJ2-3, is DAGVTQSPTHLIKTRGQQVTLRCSPKSGHDTVSWYQQALGQGPQFIFQYYEEEERQRGNFPDRFSGHQFPNYSSELNVNALLLGDSALYLCASSWGQRITDTQYFGPGTRLTVL.

This clone was seen only a few times. The CDR3 loop is CASSLGLGPEAFF. Here the CDR3 DNA reads TGTGCCAGCAGCTTGGGTTTGGGTCCTGAAGCTTTCTTT. V and J are TRBV5-8 and TRBJ1-1; D is undetermined. CDR1 is SGHTS, CDR2 YDEGEE, per germline. The CDR3 is made up of 13 amino acids. V was pared by 0 bases and J by 6 bases, with 9 bases between.

This chain connects TRBV6-5 to TRBJ1-1; D not resolved. This CDR3 region has 12 residues. With 6 bases removed from V and 3 bases from J, the gap between germline ends came to 8 bases. Germline V gene data show CDR1 as MNHEY and CDR2 as SVGAGI. CDR3 residues: CASSLGYTEAFF. The DNA for the CDR3 is TGTGCCAGCAGCCTGGGGTACACTGAAGCTTTCTTT.

The chain employs TRBV27 and TRBJ1-6, with a weak D call TRBD1 (5 bases). The germline V and J ends were trimmed by 2 bases and 4 bases, with 12 bases remaining between them. Germline V lookup: CDR1 MNHEY, CDR2 SMNVEV (reference sequence). This CDR3 contains 16 residues. This CDR3 reads CASSLRLGRYNSPLHF. The CDR3, as DNA: TGTGCCAGCAGTTTAAGGCTGGGACGGTATAATTCACCCCTCCACTTT.

The rearrangement joins TRBV27 to TRBJ1-4; D perhaps matches TRBD1 (6 bases). CDR3 length: 14 residues. The ends were cut back, 2 bases at V and 6 bases at J, with 10 bases in the middle. Germline loops: CDR1 MNHEY, CDR2 SMNVEV (reference sequence). CDR3 sequence reads: CASSLVRGYEKLFF. CDR3 bases: TGTGCCAGCAGTTTAGTCAGGGGATATGAAAAACTGTTTTTT.

V gene TRBV15 combines with J gene TRBJ2-5; D remains unclear. V was clipped by 0 bases and J by 1 base, with 18 bases between them. The germline gives CDR1 LNHNV, CDR2 YYDKDF (reference sequence). The CDR3 is made up of 18 amino acids. In nucleotides, the CDR3 is TGTGCCACCAGCAGAGATCCTTTGCGGAGAGACCTCCAAGAGACCCAGTACTTC. It specifies CATSRDPLRRDLQETQYF.

The V and J genes are TRBV11-2 and TRBJ1-5; D possibly corresponds to TRBD1 (5 bases). The ends were cut back, 1 base at V and 6 bases at J, with 10 bases in the middle. The CDR3 contains 14 residues. Germline CDR1 SGHAT, CDR2 FQNNGV. Here the CDR3 reads CASSLGDGGQPQHF. The CDR3 DNA follows: TGTGCCAGCAGCTTAGGGGATGGGGGTCAGCCCCAGCATTTT. The whole variable domain, filled in from reference TRBV11-2 and TRBJ1-5, reads EAGVAQSPRYKIIEKRQSVAFWCNPISGHATLYWYQQILGQGPKLLIQFQNNGVVDDSQLPKDRFSAERLKGVDSTLKIQPAKLEDSAVYLCASSLGDGGQPQHFGDGTRLSIL.

The chain links TRBV7-9 to TRBJ2-7; the match to TRBD2 covers 8 bases. From germline, CDR1 is SEHNR and CDR2 FQNEAQ (reference sequence). The CDR3 sequence is 16 residues long. With V trimmed by 0 bases and J by 7 bases, 11 bases remained unmatched. This CDR3 reads CASSLAGSGSGEEQYF. In DNA form, the CDR3 reads TGTGCCAGCAGCTTAGCGGGGAGCGGGAGTGGGGAAGAGCAGTACTTC.

The rearrangement links TRBV5-4 to TRBJ2-7; D unresolved. V lost 4 bases to trimming and J lost 4 bases, with 6 bases between them. CDR1 is SGHNT and CDR2 is YYREEE in the germline V gene (reference sequence). The CDR3 has 11 amino acids. CDR3 in amino acids: CASSVGYEQYF. The CDR3 nucleotides read TGTGCCAGCAGCGTTGGATACGAGCAGTACTTC.

V gene TRBV4-1 combines with J gene TRBJ2-2; TRBD2 might be the D (6 bases). CDR3 size: 14 residues. In germline, CDR1 is MGHRA, CDR2 YSYEKL. V gave up 6 bases and J gave up 5 bases, with 13 bases separating them. Here the CDR3 DNA reads TGCGCCAGCAGATCCTTTGGAGGGACCGGGGAGCTGTTTTTT. Its protein is CASRSFGGTGELFF.

This CDR3 is CATSREPGLAVNEQFF. The DNA of the CDR3 is TGTGCCACCAGCAGAGAACCGGGACTAGCAGTTAATGAGCAGTTCTTC. V usage is TRBV15 and J usage is TRBJ2-1, with 9 nucleotides matching TRBD2. V dropped 0 bases and J dropped 7; count of bases not matched to a gene: 7. The CDR3 runs 16 residues. Germline V gene sequence: CDR1 LNHNV, CDR2 YYDKDF (reference sequence).

The V call is TRBV27, the J call TRBJ2-1; D not certain. Germline CDR1 and CDR2: MNHEY and SMNVEV (reference sequence). There are 15 residues in the CDR3. V lost 8 bases and J lost 4, with 18 bases in between. Written as DNA, the CDR3 is TGTGCCAGCGATGAACGATGGGCGACTTACAATGAGCAGTTCTTC. Residues: CASDERWATYNEQFF.

The chain uses TRBV2 and TRBJ2-3, with 7 bases that match TRBD1. This CDR3 comprises 13 residues. V shed 3 bases, J shed 5 bases, and the junction held 2 bases outside the gene matches. In germline, CDR1 is SNHLY, CDR2 FYNNEI. The DNA for the CDR3 is TGTGCCAGCAGTGAGGGGGACAGAGATACGCAGTATTTT. Translated: CASSEGDRDTQYF.

This rearrangement joins TRBV10-2 to TRBJ2-1, with 7 bases identical to TRBD2. The V and J ends lost 8 bases and 3 bases, in that order; junction bases with no gene match: 7. The CDR3 is 14 residues long. Germline V lookup: CDR1 WSHSY, CDR2 SAAADI. CDR3 sequence: CASSPGGSYNEQFF. CDR3 bases: TGCGCCAGCTCCCCAGGCGGGAGCTACAATGAGCAGTTCTTC.

The V gene is TRBV6-4, the J gene TRBJ2-5; D is unresolved. Germline-derived CDR1 and CDR2 are MRHNA and SNTAGT. The CDR3 is 10 amino acids. CDR3 sequence (DNA): TGTGTAAATTTTAGAGAGACCCAGTACTTC. Protein: CVNFRETQYF.

The chain carries TRBV27 and TRBJ2-1; the D is unclear. The germline V and J ends were trimmed by 7 bases and 6 bases, with 16 bases remaining between them. CDR3 length equals 14 residues. Germline V lookup: CDR1 MNHEY, CDR2 SMNVEV (reference sequence). DNA of the CDR3: TGTGCCAGCACCCCCGCCGGGCCCGGCAATGAGCAGTTCTTC. This encodes CASTPAGPGNEQFF.

The chain links TRBV28 to TRBJ1-1; 7 bases are a match to TRBD1. V lost 3 bases, J lost 6 bases, and 4 bases stayed unmatched. The CDR3 is 13 amino acids. Per the germline V gene, CDR1 is MDHEN and CDR2 is SYDVKM. The CDR3, as DNA: TGTGCCAGCAGTTTGACAGGGCCTTCTGAAGCTTTCTTT. Translating gives CASSLTGPSEAFF.

This clone turned up a few times. This chain joins TRBV19 and TRBJ2-7; no reliable D call. The CDR3 is 10 residues long. V was cut by 10 bases and J by 7 bases, with 11 bases left in between. Germline V gene lookup returns CDR1 LNHDA and CDR2 SQIVND (reference sequence). The CDR3 protein is CATQGKEQYF. CDR3 DNA sequence: TGTGCCACCCAAGGGAAAGAGCAGTACTTC.

V and J are TRBV27 and TRBJ2-5; 7 positions agree with TRBD2. The better agreement between TRBJ2-7 and the DNA end casts doubt on the J call. This CDR3 comprises 15 residues. The V gene's germline CDR1 is MNHEY and CDR2 SMNVEV (reference sequence). The CDR3 nucleotides read TGTGCCAGCAGTTTATCGGGGGAGGGCCCCTACGAGCAGTACTTC. It encodes CASSLSGEGPYEQYF.

The V and J genes are TRBV19 and TRBJ2-5, with 7 bases that match TRBD1. Germline CDR1 and CDR2: LNHDA and SQIVND (reference sequence). The CDR3 covers 15 residues. V was pared by 6 bases and J by 3 bases, with 10 bases of the junction left unmatched. As DNA, the CDR3 is TGTGCCAGTAGAGAACAGGGGAACCTGGAAGAGACCCAGTACTTC. This encodes CASREQGNLEETQYF.